The 9 T cell receptor beta chains listed next were all sequenced from one sample in a study of blood T cell repertoires in COVID-19. Assay used: immunoSEQ multiplex PCR; TCRdb lists only in-frame clones, some missing. The table records 250,000 or so clones, 88% of them present only once. Sequenced material: PBMCs or T cells enriched from blood (not recorded which). Source of these receptors: a woman between 35 and 50 years old who had been exposed to COVID-19.

This clone has a handful of counts. The chain recombines TRBV12-3 or TRBV12-4 with TRBJ1-4, with no clear D. V shed 7 bases and J shed 5 bases, with 11 bases lying between them. This CDR3 spans 13 amino acids. The CDR3 protein is CASTLDSNEKLFF. The CDR3 coding sequence is TGTGCCAGCACCCTAGACTCCAATGAAAAACTGTTTTTT.

This chain uses TRBV9 with TRBJ2-7; 8 bases are a match to TRBD2. Germline CDR1 SGDLS, CDR2 YYNGEE. V shed 4 bases, J shed 7 bases, and the junction held 13 bases outside the gene matches. The length of the CDR3 is 15 residues. CDR3 DNA sequence: TGTGCCAGCAGCCCGCCGGGGGGGTACGTGGAGGAGCAGTACTTC. Protein: CASSPPGGYVEEQYF.

The chain joins TRBV19 to TRBJ1-2; D unclear. Trimming took 3 bases from V and 4 from J, leaving 12 bases between them. Germline CDR1 LNHDA, CDR2 SQIVND (reference sequence). This CDR3 region has 14 residues. The CDR3 nucleotides read TGTGCCAGTAGTATGGGGAGTACGGGCTATGGCTACACCTTC. Translation: CASSMGSTGYGYTF. Together with reference TRBV19 and TRBJ1-2, the CDR3 gives the full variable domain: DGGITQSPKYLFRKEGQNVTLSCEQNLNHDAMYWYRQDPGQGLRLIYYSQIVNDFQKGDIAEGYSVSREKKESFPLTVTSAQKNPTAFYLCASSMGSTGYGYTFGSGTRLTVV.

The chain recombines TRBV10-3 with TRBJ2-5; tentative D call: TRBD1 (6 bases). V was pared by 0 bases and J by 4 bases, with 9 bases between. This CDR3 comprises 14 residues. Germline-derived CDR1 and CDR2 are ENHRY and SYGVKD. The CDR3 nucleotides are TGTGCCATCAGTGAGTCGACAGGCAGAGAGACCCAGTACTTC. This translates into CAISESTGRETQYF.

This rearrangement joins TRBV6-2 or TRBV6-3 to TRBJ1-5; D is perhaps TRBD1 (5 bases). Germline V gene data show CDR1 as MNHEY and CDR2 as SVGEGT. There are 15 residues in the CDR3. V was cut by 0 bases and J by 3 bases, with 9 bases left in between. This chain's CDR3 is CASSYSARDNQPQHF. CDR3 coding DNA: TGTGCCAGCAGTTACTCAGCCAGGGACAATCAGCCCCAGCATTTT.

The chain uses TRBV7-2 and TRBJ1-4; the D is unclear. V lost 5 bases to trimming and J lost 0 bases, with 4 bases between them. This CDR3 comprises 13 residues. Germline CDR1 reads SGHTA; CDR2 reads FQGNSA. The CDR3 DNA reads as TGTGCCAGCAGCCCTCCAACTAATGAAAAACTGTTTTTT. Its translation: CASSPPTNEKLFF. Variable domain in full (rest from reference TRBV7-2 and TRBJ1-4): GAGVSQSPSNKVTEKGKDVELRCDPISGHTALYWYRQSLGQGLEFLIYFQGNSAPDKSGLPSDRFSAERTGGSVSTLTIQRTQQEDSAVYLCASSPPTNEKLFFGSGTQLSVL.

The chain combines TRBV6-6 with TRBJ1-1, with 9 bases aligning to TRBD1. The V gene end was trimmed by 2 bases and the J gene end by 8 bases; junction bases not matched to a gene: 3. This CDR3 contains 13 residues. Per the germline V gene, CDR1 is MNHNY and CDR2 is SVGAGI (reference sequence). CDR3 coding DNA: TGTGCCAGCAGTTACGGGGGGACAGGGGAAGCTTTCTTT. Translated: CASSYGGTGEAFF.

The J gene is TRBJ2-2, the V gene TRBV13; 9 nucleotides match TRBD1. Germline V gives CDR1 PRHDT, CDR2 FYEKMQ (reference sequence). This CDR3 region has 15 residues. The V and J ends lost 5 bases and 7 bases, in that order; junction bases with no gene match: 8. CDR3: CASSRRTGEGGELFF. The CDR3 DNA sequence: TGTGCCAGCAGCCGCCGGACAGGGGAAGGCGGGGAGCTGTTTTTT. Variable domain in full (rest from reference TRBV13 and TRBJ2-2): AAGVIQSPRHLIKEKRETATLKCYPIPRHDTVYWYQQGPGQDPQFLISFYEKMQSDKGSIPDRFSAQQFSDYHSELNMSSLELGDSALYFCASSRRTGEGGELFFGEGSRLTVL.

CDR3 in DNA: TGTGCCACCAGTTTGCACCAGACAGGCTACAATGAGCAGTTCTTC. Translation: CATSLHQTGYNEQFF. The genes are TRBV24-1 and TRBJ2-1; TRBD1 is a possible D gene (6 bases). The CDR3 is 15 amino acids. Germline V gene sequence: CDR1 KGHDR, CDR2 SFDVKD. With 6 bases removed from V and 3 bases from J, the gap between germline ends came to 14 bases.